A single sample gave rise to the 4 T cell receptor beta chains below, sequenced in a study of Tregs in tolerant kidney transplant recipients. Only in-frame clones appear in the TCRdb table, and some are missing; sequencing was by immunoSEQ multiplex PCR. Here the sample spans around 85,000 clones, 91% being singletons. Sequencing used Tregs from blood, obtained before the transplant. The receptors here all came from a human donor who received a combined kidney and bone marrow transplant.

For this clone: At one boundary the junction diverges from the germline segment, which might be a read error. The sample carries other DNA sequences with the same CDR3. The CDR3 bases are TGTGCAAGCAGTTCTAGCGGGACCGGGGGCGGGGAGCTGTTTTTT. Protein: CASSSSGTGGGELFF. The chain links TRBV28 to TRBJ2-2, with 9 bases lining up with TRBD2. The CDR3 consists of 15 residues. Germline assignment: CDR1 MDHEN and CDR2 SYDVKM.

This clone turned up a few times. The chain couples TRBV6-6 to TRBJ2-2; 7 bases are shared with TRBD1. Germline CDR1 is MNHNY and CDR2 is SVGAGI (reference sequence). The CDR3 has 15 amino acids. V trimming: 4 bases; J trimming: 7 bases; junction bases outside the gene matches: 9. CDR3 loop: CASSLRAGGVGELFF. CDR3 in DNA: TGTGCCAGCAGTTTAAGGGCAGGGGGTGTCGGGGAGCTGTTTTTT.

This clone was seen once. The chain joins TRBV5-1 to TRBJ2-5, with 8 bases aligning to TRBD1. The CDR3 consists of 14 residues. Germline values: CDR1 SGHRS, CDR2 YFSETQ. The junction had 4 bases not matched to a gene; V was cut back by 3 bases and J by 3 bases. This chain's CDR3 is CASSYGTGKETQYF. CDR3 bases: TGCGCCAGCAGCTACGGGACAGGAAAAGAGACCCAGTACTTC.

The chain uses TRBV14 and TRBJ1-1; possibly TRBD1 for D (5 bases). Trimming pared 1 base from V and 1 base from J, leaving 7 bases between. The CDR3 is 14 residues long. Germline V gene sequence: CDR1 SGHDN, CDR2 FVKESK. The CDR3 sequence is CASSQGQWNTEAFF. CDR3 nucleotide sequence: TGTGCCAGCAGCCAAGGACAGTGGAACACTGAAGCTTTCTTT.